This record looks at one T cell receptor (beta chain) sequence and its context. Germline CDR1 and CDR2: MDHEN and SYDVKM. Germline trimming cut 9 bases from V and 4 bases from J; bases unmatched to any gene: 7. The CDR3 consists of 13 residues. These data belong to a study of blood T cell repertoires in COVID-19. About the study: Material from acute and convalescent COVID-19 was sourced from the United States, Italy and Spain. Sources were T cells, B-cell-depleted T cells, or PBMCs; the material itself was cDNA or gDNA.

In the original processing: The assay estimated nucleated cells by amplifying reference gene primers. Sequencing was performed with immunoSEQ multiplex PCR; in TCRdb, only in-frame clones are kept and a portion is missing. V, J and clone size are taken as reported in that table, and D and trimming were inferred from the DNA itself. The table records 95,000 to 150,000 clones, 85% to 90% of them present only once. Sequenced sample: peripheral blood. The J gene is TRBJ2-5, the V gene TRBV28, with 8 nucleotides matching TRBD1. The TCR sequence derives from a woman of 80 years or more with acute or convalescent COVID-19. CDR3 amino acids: CASSQGALETQYF. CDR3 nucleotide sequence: TGTGCCAGTTCGCAGGGGGCGTTAGAGACCCAGTACTTC.